This TCR beta chain was observed in a study of T-cell reconstitution after alpha-beta-depleted transplantation in children. Unique molecular identifiers were incorporated into the prepared TCRbeta library. TCRdb ran MiXCR on the PCR reads and lists one entry per CDR3 protein. The table includes around 300,000 distinct CDR3 sequences, approximately 7.3% detected once. This clonotype was found many times. What it binds is not known. Notes on the study in general: The study reportedly traced alpha-beta T cells about two months after transplant to several hundred expanded graft clones. The main origin of T-cell counts and diversity one year after transplant was newly produced T cells.

The receptor was isolated from a female patient aged 2-10 years who had a stem cell transplant for Fanconi anemia, so the T cells may come from the graft donor. The sequencing used peripheral blood, collected 360 days after TCRalphabeta/CD19-depleted stem cell transplant.

This CDR3 reads CAISTYGDGYEQYF. CDR3 bases: TGTGCCATCAGTACTTACGGGGACGGCTACGAGCAGTACTTC. The rearrangement links TRBV10-3 to TRBJ2-7; D possibly matches TRBD1 or TRBD2 (5 bases each). Germline V CDR1 and CDR2: ENHRY, SYGVKD. The V and J ends lost 5 bases and 3 bases respectively, with 14 bases between them. The CDR3 length is 14 residues.